Listed below are T cell receptor beta chains from one sample, sequenced in a study of blood T cell repertoires in COVID-19. Here immunoSEQ multiplex PCR was the method, and the copy in TCRdb shows in-frame clones only, minus some. The repertoire holds about 100,000 clones, with 70% to 80% as singletons. The sample consisted of peripheral blood. These receptors all stem from a human donor in a cohort sampled during active COVID-19. The CDR3 runs from the conserved cysteine through the conserved F or W. A D gene is named only where the DNA matches it firmly. Rows give clone size only sometimes, using once, few, many, or a class for an expanded clone.

clone_size	v_call	d_call	j_call	cdr3_aa	cdr3_nt
NA	TRBV2	TRBD2	TRBJ2-1	CASTDRAGGPNEQFF	TGTGCCAGCACCGATCGGGCGGGAGGCCCTAATGAGCAGTTCTTC
once	TRBV6-6	TRBD1	TRBJ2-5	CASSYPRTGVLGTQYF	TGTGCCAGCAGTTACCCTCGGACAGGGGTCTTGGGGACCCAGTACTTC
few	TRBV7-2	NA	TRBJ2-1	CASSLAASSYNEQFF	TGTGCCAGCAGCTTAGCAGCGAGCTCCTACAATGAGCAGTTCTTC
NA	TRBV28	TRBD2	TRBJ2-1	CASSFLTSGRASSNEQFF	TGTGCCAGCAGTTTCCTGACTAGCGGGAGGGCCTCCAGCAATGAGCAGTTCTTC
NA	TRBV10-3	NA	TRBJ1-2	CAISDWAAYGYTF	TGTGCCATCAGTGATTGGGCCGCATATGGCTACACCTTC
once	TRBV7-2	TRBD2	TRBJ2-7	CASSLVASGRAFFYEQYF	TGTGCCAGCAGCTTAGTCGCTAGCGGGAGAGCGTTTTTCTACGAGCAGTACTTC
NA	TRBV21-1	NA	TRBJ2-4	CASSLGQNRGPAKNIQYF	TGTGCCAGCAGCCTCGGTCAGAACAGGGGGCCCGCCAAAAACATTCAGTACTTC
once	TRBV6-2/TRBV6-3	TRBD2	TRBJ2-4	CASSSGGDIQYF	TGTGCCAGCAGTTCGGGAGGGGACATTCAGTACTTC
NA	TRBV7-8	TRBD1	TRBJ1-1	CASSPTGVRSYTEAFF	TGTGCCAGCAGCCCTACAGGGGTGCGGTCCTACACTGAAGCTTTCTTT
NA	TRBV4-1	NA	TRBJ2-5	CASSQRGGQETQYF	TGCGCCAGCAGCCAACGGGGTGGCCAAGAGACCCAGTACTTC
NA	TRBV6-5	NA	TRBJ1-2	CASSYSSGVSGYGYTF	TGTGCCAGCAGTTACTCTTCGGGGGTCAGTGGCTATGGCTACACCTTC
few	TRBV6-5	TRBD1	TRBJ1-2	CASSYQTGTGRGYTF	TGTGCCAGCAGTTACCAGACAGGGACAGGAAGAGGGTACACCTTC
NA	TRBV5-1	NA	TRBJ1-1	CASRQQDANTEAFF	TGCGCCAGCAGACAACAGGACGCGAACACTGAAGCTTTCTTT
NA	TRBV6-5	NA	TRBJ1-1	CASRERTGVTEAFF	TGTGCCAGCAGGGAGAGGACGGGGGTCACTGAAGCTTTCTTT
NA	TRBV5-1	TRBD2	TRBJ2-1	CASSMTTSGVADEQFF	TGCGCCAGCAGCATGACGACTAGCGGGGTGGCGGATGAGCAGTTCTTC
NA	TRBV7-2	NA	TRBJ2-7	CASSLVQTSYEQYF	TGTGCCAGCAGCTTAGTACAGACATCCTACGAGCAGTACTTC
NA	TRBV2	NA	TRBJ2-1	CASSVWGTGDEQFF	TGTGCCAGCAGTGTATGGGGGACTGGCGATGAGCAGTTCTTC
few	TRBV5-1	TRBD2	TRBJ2-2	CASSSRGGTGELFF	TGCGCCAGCAGCTCGCGGGGGGGAACCGGGGAGCTGTTTTTT
NA	TRBV5-1	NA	TRBJ2-3	CASSFLAASTDTQYF	TGCGCCAGCAGCTTCCTAGCTGCTAGCACAGATACGCAGTATTTT
once	TRBV9	TRBD1	TRBJ1-3	CASSATQGAGNTIYF	TGTGCCAGCAGCGCAACTCAGGGGGCTGGAAACACCATATATTTT
NA	TRBV2	NA	TRBJ1-3	CASSSLGQQGGNTIYF	TGTGCCAGCAGCTCTCTGGGACAACAAGGCGGTAACACCATATATTTT
NA	TRBV6-6	NA	TRBJ2-3	CASSRTGFTDTQYF	TGTGCCAGCAGTAGAACAGGATTCACAGATACGCAGTATTTT
NA	TRBV24-1	NA	TRBJ1-4	CATSEGRPNEKLFF	TGTGCCACCAGCGAAGGGAGGCCCAATGAAAAACTGTTTTTT
NA	TRBV7-8	NA	TRBJ1-1	CASSPRTAEAFF	TGTGCCAGCAGCCCCCGGACAGCAGAAGCTTTCTTT
NA	TRBV7-2	NA	TRBJ2-1	CASSPTLEADEQFF	TGTGCCAGCAGCCCTACCTTGGAGGCCGATGAGCAGTTCTTC
NA	TRBV9	TRBD2	TRBJ2-7	CASSPRTSGLGDEQYF	TGTGCCAGCAGCCCCCGGACTAGCGGCCTTGGCGACGAGCAGTACTTC
NA	TRBV11-2	TRBD1	TRBJ2-2	CASSLGLYGTGDVPGELFF	TGTGCCAGCAGCTTAGGACTTTACGGGACAGGGGATGTTCCCGGGGAGCTGTTTTTT
once	TRBV6-5	TRBD1	TRBJ1-6	CASRADRGLFSPLHF	TGTGCCAGCAGGGCCGACAGGGGCCTTTTCTCACCCCTCCACTTT
NA	TRBV7-7	NA	TRBJ2-5	CASSRLVGSQETQYF	TGTGCTAGCAGCAGACTAGTCGGGTCCCAAGAGACCCAGTACTTC
NA	TRBV18	TRBD2	TRBJ2-1	CASSPGLAGGDEQFF	TGTGCCAGCTCACCAGGTTTAGCGGGAGGGGATGAGCAGTTCTTC
few	TRBV2	NA	TRBJ1-2	CAVTRAGASNYGYTF	TGTGCCGTTACTCGAGCAGGTGCATCTAACTATGGCTACACCTTC
NA	TRBV6-5	TRBD1	TRBJ1-6	CASSYSRDRDNSPLHF	TGTGCCAGCAGTTACTCCCGGGACAGGGATAATTCACCCCTCCACTTT
once	TRBV28	NA	TRBJ2-7	CASSLTEPYEQYF	TGTGCCAGCAGTTTGACGGAGCCCTACGAGCAGTACTTC
NA	TRBV7-9	TRBD2	TRBJ2-2	CASSFPGTSGTGELFF	TGTGCCAGCAGTTTTCCCGGGACTAGCGGGACCGGGGAGCTGTTTTTT
few	TRBV3-1/TRBV3-2	NA	TRBJ2-5	CASSQDSGARKTQYF	TGTGCCAGCAGCCAAGATTCGGGAGCACGAAAGACCCAGTACTTC
NA	TRBV3-1/TRBV3-2	NA	TRBJ2-7	CASSQAPTPSYEQYF	TGTGCCAGCAGCCAAGCACCCACTCCCTCCTACGAGCAGTACTTC
once	TRBV7-2	NA	TRBJ1-2	CASSSSRSGGGGYGYTF	TGTGCCAGCAGCTCCTCACGATCCGGGGGAGGAGGCTATGGCTACACCTTC
NA	TRBV7-8	NA	TRBJ2-2	CASSINTGELFF	TGTGCCAGCAGCATCAATACCGGGGAGCTGTTTTTT
NA	TRBV7-9	TRBD1	TRBJ1-1	CASSLQGQGTEAFF	TGTGCCAGCAGCCTACAGGGGCAAGGCACTGAAGCTTTCTTT
NA	TRBV28	NA	TRBJ2-7	CASSLQGTEQYF	TGTGCCAGCAGTCTACAGGGTACCGAGCAGTACTTC
NA	TRBV6-5	NA	TRBJ2-7	CASSKDTLSSYEQYF	TGTGCCAGCAGTAAGGACACACTAAGCTCCTACGAGCAGTACTTC
NA	TRBV6-5	NA	TRBJ2-1	CASSYSRSTNAEQFF	TGTGCCAGCAGTTACTCGAGGAGTACAAACGCTGAGCAGTTCTTC
NA	TRBV19	TRBD1	TRBJ1-4	CASSTSGTGWIF	TGTGCCAGTAGTACCTCCGGGACAGGATGGATTTTT
NA	TRBV2	TRBD1	TRBJ1-1	CAVQDRTNTEAFF	TGTGCCGTACAGGACAGGACGAACACTGAAGCTTTCTTT
once	TRBV6-5	TRBD1	TRBJ1-6	CASSYSRTGNNSPLHF	TGTGCCAGCAGTTACTCTAGGACAGGAAATAATTCACCCCTCCACTTT
NA	TRBV5-1	NA	TRBJ2-7	CASSLGTYIYEQYF	TGCGCCAGCAGCTTGGGGACTTACATCTACGAGCAGTACTTC
NA	TRBV15	TRBD1	TRBJ1-3	CATGGQGAHRSGNTIYF	TGTGCCACCGGGGGACAGGGGGCGCATAGGTCTGGAAACACCATATATTTT
NA	TRBV3-1/TRBV3-2	NA	TRBJ2-7	CASSQDRAGISEQYF	TGTGCCAGCAGCCAAGATCGGGCGGGAATTTCCGAGCAGTACTTC